This T cell receptor beta chain was obtained from a study of shared clonotypes between healthy human individuals (dated by TCRdb to 2020 to 2022). Some background on the complete study: The cohort included three men and a couple of women between 18 and 49 years of age. Each donor's leukapheresis produced roughly between about 0.9 and 9.5 billion PBMCs. To increase sequencing depth and limit assay-specific biases, TCR repertoire library preparation and sequencing were carried out by different laboratories using diverse techniques. For each donor, CD4 naive and CD4 memory were each given three plates, CD8 naive was given two plates, and CD8 memory was given one plate. The study deeply sequenced blood TCR repertoires of five healthy adults to estimate repertoire size and the extent of clonotype sharing between individuals. Results the study describes overall, beyond this receptor: Even with the large sequencing depth, rarefaction of the sorted-subset datasets indicated that sequencing was incomplete. Sampling was restricted to blood, and TCR repertoires in tissues likely differ from the TCR repertoires found in blood. When several donors were compared, the shared fraction of clonotypes was around 5% for naive CD4, 3% to 4% for naive CD8, roughly 2.5% for memory CD4, and less than 0.5% for memory CD8. Naive subsets generally had larger estimated clonotype richness than memory subsets. Based on pairwise subsampling, the degree of clonotype sharing among donors was expected to be affected by sequencing depth. Clonotypes shared by all four sorted-subset donors showed higher generation probabilities than non-shared clonotypes. The small number of donors limited the genetic and exposure-history diversity represented.

TCR CDR3 regions were amplified from genomic DNA by multiplex PCR using the deep immunoSEQ assay. Extracted genomic DNA from each cell subset was spread evenly across all wells of several immunoSEQ 96-well plates, with each plate serving as a replicate. For sorted subsets, about 200 ng genomic DNA, equal to about 30,000 T cell genomes, was loaded into each replicate PCR. The purified libraries were quantified using a Qubit 3.0 fluorometer, sized with a Bioanalyzer 2100, and then quantified again using the KAPA Library Quantification kit. Every immunoSEQ 96-well plate was sequenced on a separate single-read 150-cycle Illumina NextSeq 550 flow cell. On the authors' methods: Because the immunoSEQ output included only junctional sequences and no quality scores, the filtering could not be the same as the filtering used for full-length reads. Sequences were annotated with PyIR, a Python wrapper for IgBLAST v1.9, using IMGT germline references to assign V/J genes and CDR3. Reads were filtered out if the reads had weak V/J assignments (E-value above 1e-6), no CDR3, stop codons, out-of-frame junctions, or ambiguous translated residues. V3J clonotypes were defined as sequences sharing an identical inferred V gene, J gene, and CDR3 amino acid sequence. The percentage overlap between two repertoires was calculated by dividing the number of shared unique clonotypes by the size of the smaller repertoire. Three approaches were used to assess repertoire richness: RTK rarefaction, the Chao1 estimator, and Recon v2.1 estimates of unobserved clonotypes. OLGA was used to compute generation probabilities for all TCRbeta clonotypes that the gDNA method yielded from several donors. Here the immuneACCESS table is served through TCRdb, limited to in-frame sequences with V and J called. Missing clones are a known gap in these copies; in checked studies unresolved V genes cover under half, and the rest lacks a known reason. That table supplies the V and J calls and clone size; D and trimming were determined from the DNA. For this sample there are about 640,000 clones; 72% appear just once. The leading ten clones occupy under 2% of the sample.

As to this clone: Which antigen it targets is not known. Nothing much larger sits one base from this clone, and base qualities are not available.

From a lookup of the germline V gene, CDR1 and CDR2 are SNHLY and FYNNEI. From the cysteine through the phenylalanine, the CDR3 covers 18 amino acids. The retained sequence is limited to the CDR3, 54 bases, with the frame set at the first base. V is pared back by 3 bases and J by 0 bases, with 15 bases lying between the germline termini. Healthy HIV-negative adults with no recently reported acute infections or vaccinations were included as donors. All donors were Caucasian adults living in Nashville, Tennessee, USA. CD4+ T cells were enriched by magnetic negative selection; naive cells were then positively selected on CD45RA, and the negative fraction formed the memory subset. Blood was collected by leukapheresis, and PBMCs were isolated by Ficoll-Histopaque density gradient centrifugation and then cryopreserved in liquid nitrogen vapor phase. Analytical flow cytometry was used to check the purity and quantity of each magnetically sorted T cell population. Genomic DNA was isolated from every sorted fraction and measured by UV absorbance on a Nanodrop 2000c.

This clonotype originated in a woman in her 30s in good health. The sample comprised memory CD4+ T cells sorted from blood. The label giving this sample's cell subset or site can be read as: CD45RA-negative fraction. The chain is assembled from TRBV2 and TRBJ2-6; a tentative D call is TRBD1 (7 bases match). The DNA sequence follows: TGTGCCAGCAGTGAGTCCAACAGGGGACTCTCTGGGGCCAACGTCCTGACTTTC. Translated, this is CASSESNRGLSGANVLTF.